This T cell receptor beta chain appears in the sequencing data of a study of blood T cells in healthy people across ages. With a J-beta primer mix and a sample-barcoded 5' primer, a second PCR ran 7 to 11 cycles. TCRdb re-called the 5' RACE reads with MiXCR, one entry per CDR3 protein. The top ten clones hold 7% to 9.5% of a sample with around 1.5 million distinct CDR3 sequences, about 40% of them seen once. Isolated per sample were at least 7 million PBMCs. In germline, CDR1 is SQVTM, CDR2 ANQGSEA. CDR3 length equals 13 residues. The sequenced material came from blood. The chain is built from TRBV29-1 and TRBJ2-4; maybe TRBD1 (5 bases). With the DNA end fitting TRBJ2-7 better, the J assignment may be wrong. The sequence was collected from a woman aged 18-29 years in good health. Here the CDR3 reads CSVEGRDGYEQYF. The CDR3 DNA reads TGCAGCGTTGAAGGCAGGGATGGCTACGAGCAGTACTTC.